Listed below are T cell receptor beta chains from one sample, sequenced in a study of CD8+CD57+ T cells in acquired aplastic anemia. From the reads, TCRdb called clonotypes with MiXCR, one entry per CDR3 protein. Of about 54,000 distinct CDR3 sequences in the sample, 57% are singletons; the top ten hold under 20%. The sample consisted of sorted CD4+, CD8+, or CD8+CD57+ T cells (not recorded which) from PBMCs. The receptors were sampled from a human donor with aplastic anemia. Both conserved end residues are part of each CDR3. The D gene is left open where the match is weak. Rows give clone size only sometimes, using once, few, many, or a class for an expanded clone.

V: TRBV25-1
size: -
J: TRBJ1-2
D: -
CDR3: CASSDPRRNGYTF
DNA: TGTGCCAGCAGTGACCCCCGGAGGAATGGCTACACCTTC

V: TRBV7-9
size: once
J: TRBJ2-7
D: -
CDR3: CASSAGGQSSYEQHF
DNA: TGCGCCAGCAGCGCCGGGGGACAGAGCTCCTACGAGCAGCACTTC

V: TRBV9
size: few
J: TRBJ1-3
D: -
CDR3: CATSGGGSGNTIYF
DNA: TGTGCCACCTCCGGGGGCGGTTCTGGAAACACCATATATTTT

V: TRBV10-3
size: -
J: TRBJ1-6
D: -
CDR3: CASSQPLRF
DNA: TGTGCCAGCAGCCAACCCCTCCGCTTT

V: TRBV19
size: -
J: TRBJ1-6
D: TRBD1
CDR3: CASMEGQYNSPLHF
DNA: TGTGCCAGTATGGAGGGACAGTATAATTCACCCCTCCACTTT

V: TRBV29-1
size: -
J: TRBJ1-1
D: TRBD1
CDR3: CSADRGGTEAFF
DNA: TGCAGCGCAGACAGGGGAGGGACTGAAGCTTTCTTT

V: TRBV2
size: -
J: TRBJ1-5
D: -
CDR3: CASSLNQPQHF
DNA: TGTGCCAGCAGTTTAAATCAGCCCCAGCATTTT

V: TRBV15
size: few
J: TRBJ1-6
D: -
CDR3: CATSPTEGSTSPLHF
DNA: TGTGCCACCAGCCCGACTGAGGGATCTACTTCACCCCTCCACTTT

V: TRBV13
size: many
J: TRBJ2-1
D: -
CDR3: CASSFDSGGYNEQFF
DNA: TGTGCCAGCAGCTTTGATAGCGGAGGGTACAATGAGCAGTTCTTC

V: TRBV29-1
size: medium-sized
J: TRBJ2-7
D: TRBD1
CDR3: CSVGEGQYYEQYF
DNA: TGCAGCGTTGGTGAGGGACAGTACTACGAGCAGTACTTC